This T cell receptor (beta chain) was obtained from a study of cytomegalovirus exposure and HLA in healthy donors. In the study overall: The use of the same platform for the 90 to 150 validation repertoires and the 650 to 850 first-cohort repertoires was reported by a later analysis. Study conclusions and caveats: The study found most TCR sequences rare, yet found some public TCRs in many donors.

Comment on this clone: Its antigen is as yet unknown.

The CDR3 runs 14 residues. V was cut by 3 bases and J by 6 bases, with 11 bases left in between. From germline, CDR1 is SNHLY and CDR2 FYNNEI. Only in-frame clones appear in the TCRdb table, and some are missing; sequencing was by immunoSEQ multiplex PCR. The sample has approximately 200,000 clones, about 86% seen once; the top ten hold about 2.7%. The sequenced sample was PBMCs. This receptor was obtained from a woman younger than 35 in good health and CMV-seronegative. The chain employs TRBV2 and TRBJ2-2, with D perhaps matching TRBD1 (5 bases). The CDR3 is CASSESRVAGELFF. The CDR3 nucleotides read TGTGCCAGCAGTGAGTCCAGGGTAGCCGGGGAGCTGTTTTTT.